Listed here is a single T cell receptor beta chain. Its matching antigen is unknown. The CDR3 has 13 residues. The germline V gene encodes CDR1 SNHLY and CDR2 FYNNEI. The V gene lost 8 bases and the J gene lost 5 bases, with 16 bases spanning the gap. Amplification from RNA transcripts yielded the TCR beta CDR3 regions. First-round RT-PCR used HTBI primers; second-round multiplex PCR followed. TCRdb redid the calling of the multiplex PCR reads with MiXCR, one entry per CDR3 protein. The data hold about 740,000 distinct CDR3 sequences, with 35% to 50% observed a single time. Other autoimmune diseases, uncontrolled infections, pregnancy and lactation each led to patient exclusion. This entry comes from a study of Graves' ophthalmopathy and Graves' hyperthyroidism. Regarding the study as a whole: In separating ophthalmopathy from stable hyperthyroidism, a 13-signature model achieved 85% to 90% sensitivity and 81.08% specificity.

V and J are TRBV2 and TRBJ2-7; weak D call: TRBD2 (5 bases). The sample was peripheral blood. The sequence came from an adult man with Graves' ophthalmopathy. CDR3 coding DNA: TGTGCCAGCCGGGGTCTTTTGACGGACGAGCAGTACTTC. This sequence encodes CASRGLLTDEQYF.